This T cell receptor beta chain was recovered during a study of blood T cell repertoires in COVID-19 (dated by TCRdb to 2018 to 2020). Study-level background: Samples from collaborators originated in the United States, Italy and Spain and spanned both the acute and convalescent phases of COVID-19. The prospective study material was composed of cDNA or gDNA derived from T cells, B-cell-depleted T cells, or PBMCs. Subjects who had been exposed to COVID-19, were actively infected with it, or had recovered from it provided the deeply sampled blood TCRbeta repertoires that made up the dataset. The repertoires were released in a freely available public database meant as a resource for research on the immune response to SARS-CoV-2. Samples came from the ongoing ImmuneRACE study (first 160 participants) plus 1,254 subjects from 6 global collaborators. Sample metadata almost always included a de-identified subject ID, COVID-19 status, age in years and sex. HLA class I and class II types, where available, came from metadata supplied by the sample provider rather than from assay-based typing. Study-wide conclusions, independent of this receptor: Clinical and demographic metadata were provided uncurated, with the amount varying by source and participant.

TCRbeta CDR3 regions were amplified from genomic DNA using the immunoSEQ Assay, a bias-controlled multiplex PCR. In the paper's pipeline: Within the assay, amplification of reference gene primers was used to estimate how many nucleated cells each sample contained. To quantify the absolute abundance of each unique TCRbeta CDR3 rearrangement, sequence reads were collapsed and filtered. For each sample, productive Simpson clonality was calculated as the square root of Simpson's diversity index across productive rearrangements. The clones in this table, taken by TCRdb from immuneACCESS, are in-frame only. Not every clone is retained; where verified, under half of the shortfall comes from an unresolved V gene, and the cause of the rest is unknown. The V and J calls and clone size are taken from that table; D and trimming were inferred from the DNA. This sample lists 350,000 to 550,000 clones; 70% to 90% were detected once. The ten largest clones represent approximately 2% of the sample.

Worth noting for this clone: Its antigen target is currently unknown. The sample holds no much larger clone one base away, and base qualities are not on file.

Enrolling through a virtual design, the prospective study's participants ranged in age from roughly 18 to 90 years and lived across 20 to 25 United States geographic areas. To assign participants to cohorts, the prospective study relied on clinical history that participants themselves reported in a screening survey and a study questionnaire. Each participant in the prospective study had whole blood, serum and a nasopharyngeal or oropharyngeal swab collected by mobile phlebotomists. Over an approximately 2-month period, participants in the prospective study had the option of providing additional blood draws and questionnaires. Prospective study blood samples were shipped either frozen or at room temperature before DNA extraction. CDR1 and CDR2 (SGDLS, YYNGEE) derive from the germline V gene. Taken from cysteine to phenylalanine, the CDR3 has 17 residues. The DNA shown is the 51-base CDR3, in frame from base 1. V was cut back by 0 bases and J by 7 bases, leaving a gap of 23 bases between them.

The source is a woman aged 18-30 years with acute COVID-19. The V and J genes are TRBV9 and TRBJ2-7; the D region possibly corresponds to TRBD1 (7 bases align). The material sequenced was PBMCs or T cells enriched from blood (not recorded which). The DNA sequence reads TGTGCCAGCAGCGTAGCAGGGGGAGGACTCCCCGATGGGGAGCAGTACTTC. It encodes CASSVAGGGLPDGEQYF.